Given below is one TCR beta chain in context. V lost 5 bases and J 0 bases, leaving 11 bases between the germline ends. Germline V gene sequence: CDR1 SEHNR, CDR2 FQNEAQ (reference sequence). CDR3 length equals 14 residues. This sample is part of a study of control samples from healthy donors and cancer patients. This table comes from immunoSEQ multiplex PCR, and its TCRdb copy is limited to in-frame clones, with some not included. The table lists around 170,000 clones, around 90% of them singletons. V usage is TRBV7-9 and J usage is TRBJ2-7, with D possibly being TRBD1 (6 bases). The sequenced sample consisted of blood. The clonotype was recovered from a woman in her fifties or sixties in good health. CDR3 nucleotides: TGTGCCAGCAGCCATACAGGGTACTCCTACGAGCAGTACTTC. This gives the protein CASSHTGYSYEQYF.